This T cell receptor (beta chain) was found in a study of blood T cell repertoires in COVID-19. Study background: The study drew acute and convalescent COVID-19 samples from the United States, Italy and Spain. In each case, the material was cDNA or gDNA derived from T cells, B-cell-depleted T cells, or PBMCs.

In the original processing: Using reference gene primer amplification, nucleated cell counts were estimated. Using immunoSEQ multiplex PCR, the repertoire was profiled, and TCRdb retains in-frame clones only, with some absent. D and trimming come from the DNA, and the V and J calls and clone size come from that table. The sample comprises almost 80,000 clones, roughly 80% of which are singletons, and around a third rests with the top ten. V shed 1 base and J 6 bases; nucleotides not matched to a gene: 9. The CDR3 is made up of 17 amino acids. CDR1 and CDR2 (germline): LGHDT, YNNKEL (reference sequence).

The chain is built from TRBV3-1 (or the pseudogene TRBV3-2) and TRBJ2-2; 9 bases fit TRBD2. The clonotype was recovered from a woman in her sixties or seventies with acute or convalescent COVID-19. The sequenced sample consisted of peripheral blood. The CDR3: CASSQGLQRGVPGELFF. Written as DNA, the CDR3 is TGTGCCAGCAGCCAAGGTCTGCAGCGGGGGGTTCCCGGGGAGCTGTTTTTT.